The rows below give T cell receptor beta chains drawn from one sample of a study of T cell responses to AZD1222 COVID-19 vaccine. Libraries were prepared by immunoSEQ multiplex PCR; TCRdb keeps only in-frame clonotypes and omits some of them. The table shows about 120,000 clones, with roughly 88% occurring only once. The sequenced sample was peripheral blood, obtained on day 0 of AZD1222 vaccination. Receptor source: an adult in good health. Each CDR3 is given with its conserved first and last residue. Fields, in order: clone size, D gene, V gene, J gene, CDR3 DNA, CDR3 protein. The D gene is left open where the match is weak. A clone size is listed for some rows: how often the clone was seen (once, few, many), or a class if it is expanded.

clone_size: NA
d_call: TRBD1
v_call: TRBV27
j_call: TRBJ1-5
cdr3_nt: TGTGCCAGCAGTCCGGGACAGGGGGCGGGTCAGCCCCAGCATTTT
cdr3_aa: CASSPGQGAGQPQHF

clone_size: NA
d_call: NA
v_call: TRBV19
j_call: TRBJ2-2
cdr3_nt: TGTGCCACCTTGAGGGGAGCTGACGGGGAGCTGTTTTTT
cdr3_aa: CATLRGADGELFF

clone_size: NA
d_call: TRBD2
v_call: TRBV18
j_call: TRBJ2-5
cdr3_nt: TGTGCCAGCTCACCTTTACTAGCGGGGGGTCTTAGAGAGACCCAGTACTTC
cdr3_aa: CASSPLLAGGLRETQYF

clone_size: NA
d_call: NA
v_call: TRBV11-3
j_call: TRBJ2-1
cdr3_nt: TGTGCCAGCAGCTTAACCCCCGGGAATGAGCAGTTCTTC
cdr3_aa: CASSLTPGNEQFF

clone_size: NA
d_call: TRBD1
v_call: TRBV7-3
j_call: TRBJ2-7
cdr3_nt: TGTGCCAGCAGCCCTGGACAGGGCGGTTCCTACGAGCAGTACTTC
cdr3_aa: CASSPGQGGSYEQYF

clone_size: NA
d_call: TRBD1
v_call: TRBV6-4
j_call: TRBJ1-1
cdr3_nt: TGTGCCAGCACTCGGGACAGGGGGGACACTGAAGCTTTCTTT
cdr3_aa: CASTRDRGDTEAFF

clone_size: NA
d_call: NA
v_call: TRBV14
j_call: TRBJ1-3
cdr3_nt: TGTGCCAGCAGCCAGGGGGGCGCCGGAAACACCATATATTTT
cdr3_aa: CASSQGGAGNTIYF

clone_size: NA
d_call: TRBD1
v_call: TRBV2
j_call: TRBJ1-4
cdr3_nt: TGTGCCAGCCAACTACAACAGGGGAGGGTTGAAAAACTGTTTTTT
cdr3_aa: CASQLQQGRVEKLFF

clone_size: medium-sized
d_call: NA
v_call: TRBV29-1
j_call: TRBJ2-1
cdr3_nt: TGCAGCGTAACTTACAATGAGCAGTTCTTC
cdr3_aa: CSVTYNEQFF

clone_size: NA
d_call: NA
v_call: TRBV12-3/TRBV12-4
j_call: TRBJ1-1
cdr3_nt: TGTGCCAGCAGTTTAGGACAGTCCACTGAAGCTTTCTTT
cdr3_aa: CASSLGQSTEAFF

clone_size: NA
d_call: NA
v_call: TRBV3-1/TRBV3-2
j_call: TRBJ1-5
cdr3_nt: TGTGCCAGCAGCCAAGGGACACGCAATCAGCCCCAGCATTTT
cdr3_aa: CASSQGTRNQPQHF

clone_size: NA
d_call: NA
v_call: TRBV4-2
j_call: TRBJ2-7
cdr3_nt: TGTGCCAGCAGCCACAGGGACTACGAGCAGTACTTC
cdr3_aa: CASSHRDYEQYF

clone_size: once
d_call: NA
v_call: TRBV11-2
j_call: TRBJ2-2
cdr3_nt: TGTGCCAGCAGGAGGACCGGGACATCGAACACCGGGGAGCTGTTTTTT
cdr3_aa: CASRRTGTSNTGELFF

clone_size: NA
d_call: NA
v_call: TRBV12-3/TRBV12-4
j_call: TRBJ2-3
cdr3_nt: TGTGCCAGCAGCCGGGGGTTTAGTACGCAGTATTTT
cdr3_aa: CASSRGFSTQYF

clone_size: NA
d_call: TRBD1
v_call: TRBV14
j_call: TRBJ1-3
cdr3_nt: TGTGCCAGCAGCCAGAAACACAGGGGTCCTGGAAACACCATATATTTT
cdr3_aa: CASSQKHRGPGNTIYF

clone_size: NA
d_call: NA
v_call: TRBV5-8
j_call: TRBJ2-1
cdr3_nt: TGTGCCAGCAGCTTGATAGTTGACTTCTTAAACAATGAGCAGTTCTTC
cdr3_aa: CASSLIVDFLNNEQFF

clone_size: NA
d_call: NA
v_call: TRBV5-1
j_call: TRBJ2-6
cdr3_nt: TGCGCCAGCAGCTTCCTGGGCACCAACTCTGGGGCCAACGTCCTGACTTTC
cdr3_aa: CASSFLGTNSGANVLTF

clone_size: NA
d_call: TRBD1
v_call: TRBV10-3
j_call: TRBJ1-1
cdr3_nt: TGTGCCATCAGTGTAGACAGGGAGGGCACTGAAGCTTTCTTT
cdr3_aa: CAISVDREGTEAFF

clone_size: NA
d_call: TRBD2
v_call: TRBV19
j_call: TRBJ2-3
cdr3_nt: TGTGCCAGTAGTATGACTAGCGGGGGGGGTGCTAGCACAGATACGCAGTATTTT
cdr3_aa: CASSMTSGGGASTDTQYF

clone_size: NA
d_call: NA
v_call: TRBV27
j_call: TRBJ1-2
cdr3_nt: TGTGCCAGCAGACGGGGGAGGAACTATGGCTACACCTTC
cdr3_aa: CASRRGRNYGYTF

clone_size: NA
d_call: NA
v_call: TRBV29-1
j_call: TRBJ1-2
cdr3_nt: TGCAGCGTTGGGCAGCCCTATGGCTACACCTTC
cdr3_aa: CSVGQPYGYTF

clone_size: NA
d_call: TRBD2
v_call: TRBV5-4
j_call: TRBJ2-5
cdr3_nt: TGTGCCAGCCTCGAGACGACTAGCGGGGATACGGGGACCCAGTACTTC
cdr3_aa: CASLETTSGDTGTQYF

clone_size: NA
d_call: NA
v_call: TRBV6-1
j_call: TRBJ2-7
cdr3_nt: TGTGCCAGCAGTGAACTGGTTCCAACCTACGAGCAGTACTTC
cdr3_aa: CASSELVPTYEQYF

clone_size: NA
d_call: TRBD1
v_call: TRBV24-1
j_call: TRBJ2-2
cdr3_nt: TGTGCCACCAGTGATACCGGACAGGACACCGGGGAGCTGTTTTTT
cdr3_aa: CATSDTGQDTGELFF

clone_size: NA
d_call: TRBD2
v_call: TRBV5-1
j_call: TRBJ2-1
cdr3_nt: TGCGCCAGCAGCTTGTTTAGCGGGGGGCCCTCCAATGAGCAGTTCTTC
cdr3_aa: CASSLFSGGPSNEQFF

clone_size: NA
d_call: NA
v_call: TRBV27
j_call: TRBJ2-2
cdr3_nt: TGTGCCAGCAGTTTCCAGCCTCCCGGGGAGCTGTTTTTT
cdr3_aa: CASSFQPPGELFF

clone_size: NA
d_call: NA
v_call: TRBV5-4
j_call: TRBJ2-7
cdr3_nt: TGTGCCAGCAGTTTACAGGGAGGCTACGAGCAGTACTTC
cdr3_aa: CASSLQGGYEQYF

clone_size: few
d_call: NA
v_call: TRBV3-1/TRBV3-2
j_call: TRBJ1-4
cdr3_nt: TGTGCCAGCAGCCAGGGGGCTAATGAAAAACTGTTTTTT
cdr3_aa: CASSQGANEKLFF

clone_size: NA
d_call: NA
v_call: TRBV11-1
j_call: TRBJ1-1
cdr3_nt: TGTGCCAGCAGCTTAGGTCAGTCGGGGAATTACGCTTTCTTT
cdr3_aa: CASSLGQSGNYAFF

clone_size: NA
d_call: NA
v_call: TRBV7-9
j_call: TRBJ2-1
cdr3_nt: TGTGCCAGCCTCATGGCCAATCTCAATGAGCAGTTCTTC
cdr3_aa: CASLMANLNEQFF

clone_size: NA
d_call: NA
v_call: TRBV27
j_call: TRBJ2-7
cdr3_nt: TGTGCCAGCAGTTTGTTGGGGGGCGCGTTCGAGCAGTACTTC
cdr3_aa: CASSLLGGAFEQYF

clone_size: NA
d_call: TRBD1
v_call: TRBV10-3
j_call: TRBJ2-7
cdr3_nt: TGTGCCATCAGAACGGACAGGACGGCCTACGAGCAGTACTTC
cdr3_aa: CAIRTDRTAYEQYF

clone_size: NA
d_call: NA
v_call: TRBV7-8
j_call: TRBJ1-1
cdr3_nt: TGTGCCAGCAGCTTATTCTTCCGGGCCCGGAACACTGAAGCTTTCTTT
cdr3_aa: CASSLFFRARNTEAFF

clone_size: NA
d_call: TRBD1
v_call: TRBV6-6
j_call: TRBJ2-2
cdr3_nt: TGTGCCAGCATCCGACAGGGTAACACCGGGGAGCTGTTTTTT
cdr3_aa: CASIRQGNTGELFF

clone_size: NA
d_call: NA
v_call: TRBV2
j_call: TRBJ1-6
cdr3_nt: TGTGCCAGCAGTACCCGCTCCTATAATTCACCCCTCCACTTT
cdr3_aa: CASSTRSYNSPLHF

clone_size: NA
d_call: NA
v_call: TRBV9
j_call: TRBJ1-1
cdr3_nt: TGTGCCAGCAGCGTAGAGGGGAGGACTGAAGCTTTCTTT
cdr3_aa: CASSVEGRTEAFF

clone_size: NA
d_call: TRBD1
v_call: TRBV12-3/TRBV12-4
j_call: TRBJ2-5
cdr3_nt: TGTGCCAGCAGTGACAGGGCGCAAGAGACCCAGTACTTC
cdr3_aa: CASSDRAQETQYF

clone_size: NA
d_call: NA
v_call: TRBV10-3
j_call: TRBJ2-7
cdr3_nt: TGTGCCATCAGTGCACCCCAGGGAGGTCCTTCGCGCGAGCAGTACTTC
cdr3_aa: CAISAPQGGPSREQYF

clone_size: NA
d_call: NA
v_call: TRBV5-1
j_call: TRBJ1-5
cdr3_nt: TGCGCCAGCAGCTTTGGTACAGATCCTAGCAATCAGCCCCAGCATTTT
cdr3_aa: CASSFGTDPSNQPQHF

clone_size: NA
d_call: TRBD1
v_call: TRBV7-8
j_call: TRBJ1-5
cdr3_nt: TGTGCCAGCAGCGAGTCGGGACAGCTAAATCAGCCCCAGCATTTT
cdr3_aa: CASSESGQLNQPQHF

clone_size: NA
d_call: TRBD1
v_call: TRBV12-3/TRBV12-4
j_call: TRBJ2-2
cdr3_nt: TGTGCCAGCAGTTTGACAGGGACCGGGGAGCTGTTTTTT
cdr3_aa: CASSLTGTGELFF

clone_size: once
d_call: TRBD1
v_call: TRBV29-1
j_call: TRBJ2-3
cdr3_nt: TGCAGCGTTGACGGACAGGGGCTCAGTCTGAGCACAGATACGCAGTATTTT
cdr3_aa: CSVDGQGLSLSTDTQYF

clone_size: NA
d_call: TRBD1
v_call: TRBV2
j_call: TRBJ1-5
cdr3_nt: TGTGCCAGCACCGTGGGACAGTTAAATCAGCCCCAGCATTTT
cdr3_aa: CASTVGQLNQPQHF

clone_size: NA
d_call: NA
v_call: TRBV11-3
j_call: TRBJ1-3
cdr3_nt: TGTGCCAGCTCGGGCAGCTCTGGAAACACCATATATTTT
cdr3_aa: CASSGSSGNTIYF

clone_size: few
d_call: TRBD2
v_call: TRBV7-2
j_call: TRBJ2-5
cdr3_nt: TGTGCCAGCAGCTTAATGGGGGGGGGAGAGACCCAGTACTTC
cdr3_aa: CASSLMGGGETQYF

clone_size: NA
d_call: NA
v_call: TRBV12-5
j_call: TRBJ1-1
cdr3_nt: TGTGCTAGTGGCAGGTGGGGGACTGAAGCTTTCTTT
cdr3_aa: CASGRWGTEAFF

clone_size: once
d_call: NA
v_call: TRBV24-1
j_call: TRBJ1-4
cdr3_nt: TGTGCCACCAAGGTAAACAGGGAAGAAGAAAAACTGTTTTTT
cdr3_aa: CATKVNREEEKLFF

clone_size: NA
d_call: NA
v_call: TRBV5-3
j_call: TRBJ1-4
cdr3_nt: TGTGCCAGAAGCTTGCCAGTCGCAACTAATGAAAAACTGTTTTTT
cdr3_aa: CARSLPVATNEKLFF

clone_size: NA
d_call: NA
v_call: TRBV25-1
j_call: TRBJ1-1
cdr3_nt: TGTGCCAGCAGTGAATATAGCCGGGGGGACACTGAAGCTTTCTTT
cdr3_aa: CASSEYSRGDTEAFF

clone_size: NA
d_call: NA
v_call: TRBV7-8
j_call: TRBJ1-5
cdr3_nt: TGTGCCAGCAGCCCGGGGCACAATCAGCCCCAGCATTTT
cdr3_aa: CASSPGHNQPQHF

clone_size: NA
d_call: TRBD1
v_call: TRBV28
j_call: TRBJ1-2
cdr3_nt: TGTGCCGGCCTCGGGGACAGGGGAACATCTAACTATGGCTACACCTTC
cdr3_aa: CAGLGDRGTSNYGYTF

clone_size: NA
d_call: NA
v_call: TRBV14
j_call: TRBJ2-3
cdr3_nt: TGTGCCAGCAGCCTACGAATAGGGGATACGCAGTATTTT
cdr3_aa: CASSLRIGDTQYF

clone_size: NA
d_call: NA
v_call: TRBV6-1
j_call: TRBJ1-1
cdr3_nt: TGTGCCAGCAGTGATGGGGGGGGTGAAGCTTTCTTT
cdr3_aa: CASSDGGGEAFF